This record concerns one T cell receptor (beta chain) sequence. Between the trimmed V and J ends, which lost 2 bases and 3 bases, there was a span of 5 bases. This CDR3 has 12 residues. CDR1 is SGHRS and CDR2 is YFSETQ in the germline V gene. These data belong to a study of blood T cell repertoires in COVID-19. Background on the study: Sites in the United States, Italy and Spain provided acute and convalescent COVID-19 samples. The analysed material was cDNA or gDNA that came from T cells, B-cell-depleted T cells, or PBMCs.

Sequenced by immunoSEQ multiplex PCR; TCRdb stores in-frame clones only, minus some. Here the sample spans fewer than 90,000 clones, roughly 82% being singletons. The receptor comes from a human donor in a cohort sampled during active COVID-19. This chain links TRBV5-1 with TRBJ1-2; D ambiguous. Sequencing input: peripheral blood. The DNA of the CDR3 is TGCGCCAGCAGCTTTGAGGACTATGGCTACACCTTC. It translates to CASSFEDYGYTF.